Below are 8 T cell receptor beta chains sequenced from a single sample in a study of blood T cell repertoires in COVID-19. TCRdb keeps only in-frame clones here, not all; method: immunoSEQ multiplex PCR. The table lists approximately 270,000 clones, around 89% of them singletons. The source material was peripheral blood. All receptors derive from a man aged 25 to 45 with acute or convalescent COVID-19.

This rearrangement joins TRBV2 to TRBJ2-3; 7 positions agree with TRBD1. Germline values: CDR1 SNHLY, CDR2 FYNNEI. Losses at the gene ends were 5 bases for V and 1 base for J; bases not matched to a gene: 6. The CDR3 runs to 15 residues. The CDR3 here is CASSSQGSRTDTQYF. The CDR3 DNA sequence: TGTGCCAGCAGTTCACAGGGGTCGCGCACAGATACGCAGTATTTT.

This chain links TRBV30 with TRBJ1-3; D is unclear. The germline V gene has CDR1 GTSNPN and CDR2 SVGIG (reference sequence). The CDR3 runs to 14 residues. V was clipped by 1 base and J by 0 bases, with 7 bases between them. This chain's CDR3 is CAWSATSSGNTIYF. DNA of the CDR3: TGTGCCTGGAGTGCCACGAGCTCTGGAAACACCATATATTTT.

The V gene is TRBV19, the J gene TRBJ1-2; no firm D call. V gave up 3 bases and J gave up 4 bases, with 12 bases separating them. The V gene's germline CDR1 is LNHDA and CDR2 SQIVND (reference sequence). CDR3 size: 14 residues. This CDR3 reads CASSIPGNLYGYTF. CDR3 DNA: TGTGCCAGTAGTATCCCCGGGAACCTCTATGGCTACACCTTC.

Concerning this clone itself: The germline gene is not matched at one end of the junction; a read error may be the cause. The chain couples TRBV7-7 to TRBJ2-5; a weak D match, TRBD2 (5 bases). Germline V gene sequence: CDR1 SSHAT, CDR2 FNYEAQ (reference sequence). The CDR3 totals 15 residues. The CDR3 region has the DNA TGTGCTAGCAGCTTAACGTGGCGGGACCAAGAGACCCAGTACTTC. Its protein product is CASSLTWRDQETQYF.

This clone came up once. This chain uses TRBV28 with TRBJ1-5, with 7 bases identical to TRBD1. The V gene's germline CDR1 is MDHEN and CDR2 SYDVKM. The CDR3 contains 16 residues. The V segment lost 4 bases and the J segment 4 bases; nucleotides outside the gene matches: 10. Written as DNA, the CDR3 is TGTGCCAGCAGTTCCCTCGACCGCAGGGGGAATCAGCCCCAGCATTTT. This encodes CASSSLDRRGNQPQHF.

The gene calls are TRBV6-5 and TRBJ2-5; D not resolved. Germline assignment: CDR1 MNHEY and CDR2 SVGAGI. V was shortened by 6 bases and J by 5 bases, with 4 bases between the two germline ends. The CDR3 is 10 amino acids. The DNA for the CDR3 is TGTGCCAGCAGCAGGGAGACCCAGTACTTC. Protein sequence: CASSRETQYF.

CDR3 sequence (DNA): TGTGCCAGTAGTATTCTGACCGCGGGGAAACTGTTTTTT. This translates into CASSILTAGKLFF. The chain is built from TRBV19 and TRBJ1-4, with D uncertain. Germline loops: CDR1 LNHDA, CDR2 SQIVND (reference sequence). This CDR3 is 13 amino acids long. V was trimmed by 3 bases and J by 11 bases, leaving 13 bases between them.

The chain uses TRBV4-2 and TRBJ2-1; 7 bases line up with TRBD1. V lost 0 bases, J lost 6 bases, and 11 bases stayed unmatched. The CDR3 runs to 17 residues. The germline gives CDR1 LGHNA, CDR2 YNFKEQ. The DNA for the CDR3 is TGTGCCAGCAGCCAAGAAGGGATAGGGGGCCCCTTCAATGAGCAGTTCTTC. This codes for CASSQEGIGGPFNEQFF.